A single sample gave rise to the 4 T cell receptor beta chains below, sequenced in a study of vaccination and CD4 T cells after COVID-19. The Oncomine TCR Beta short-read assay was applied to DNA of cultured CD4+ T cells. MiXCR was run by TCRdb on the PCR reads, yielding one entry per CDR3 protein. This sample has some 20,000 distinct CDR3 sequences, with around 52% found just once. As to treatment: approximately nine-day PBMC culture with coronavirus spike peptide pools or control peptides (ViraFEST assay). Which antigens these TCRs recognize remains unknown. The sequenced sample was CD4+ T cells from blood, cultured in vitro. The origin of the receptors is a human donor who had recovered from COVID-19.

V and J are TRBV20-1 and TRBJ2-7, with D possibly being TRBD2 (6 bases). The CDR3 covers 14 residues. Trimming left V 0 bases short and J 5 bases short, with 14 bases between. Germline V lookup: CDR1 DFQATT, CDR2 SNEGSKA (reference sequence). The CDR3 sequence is CSARDFRGLDEQYF. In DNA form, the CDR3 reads TGCAGTGCTAGAGATTTTCGGGGACTGGACGAGCAGTACTTC.

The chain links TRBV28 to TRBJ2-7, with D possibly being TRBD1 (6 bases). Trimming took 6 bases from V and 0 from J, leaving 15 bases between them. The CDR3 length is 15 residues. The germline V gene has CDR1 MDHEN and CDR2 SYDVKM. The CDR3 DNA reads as TGTGCCAGCAGGAAATACTCAGGGGTCTCCTACGAGCAGTACTTC. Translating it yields CASRKYSGVSYEQYF.

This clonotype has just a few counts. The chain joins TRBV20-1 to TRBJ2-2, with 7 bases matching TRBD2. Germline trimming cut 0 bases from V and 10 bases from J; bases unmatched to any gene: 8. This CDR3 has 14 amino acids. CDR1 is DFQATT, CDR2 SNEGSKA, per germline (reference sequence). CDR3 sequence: CSARDQESGTELFF. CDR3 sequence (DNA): TGCAGTGCTAGAGATCAAGAGAGCGGGACGGAGCTGTTTTTT.

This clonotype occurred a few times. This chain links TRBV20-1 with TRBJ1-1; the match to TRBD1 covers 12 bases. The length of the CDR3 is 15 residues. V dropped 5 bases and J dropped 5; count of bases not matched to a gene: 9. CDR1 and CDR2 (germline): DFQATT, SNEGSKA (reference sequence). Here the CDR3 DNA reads TGCAGTGCTGGACCGGGACAGGGGGCTCAAACTGAAGCTTTCTTT. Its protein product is CSAGPGQGAQTEAFF.